This T cell receptor beta chain was captured by sequencing in a study of blood T cells in healthy people across ages. As for the study in general: About one barcoded beta molecule per two T cells came from capture by template switching. The study, taken as a whole, reports: Strong correlation was found linking TCR beta diversity to naive T cell percentage.

A second about 7 to 12 cycle PCR used barcoded and J-beta primers. TCRdb fed the 5' RACE reads into MiXCR, producing one record per CDR3 protein. The data show hundreds of thousands of distinct CDR3 sequences, around three fifths seen once. The CDR3 has 17 residues. The trim removed 2 bases at V and 6 bases at J, leaving 16 bases unmatched. The germline V gene encodes CDR1 SQVTM and CDR2 ANQGSEA. This clonotype was observed a few times. The target antigen is unknown. This chain links TRBV29-1 with TRBJ2-3; TRBD1 matches at 8 bases. Sample: blood. This clonotype originated in a man aged 40-50 years in good health. The CDR3 sequence is CSVEQTGVGSGTDTQYF. CDR3 DNA sequence: TGCAGCGTTGAACAGACAGGGGTCGGTAGCGGAACCGATACGCAGTATTTT.